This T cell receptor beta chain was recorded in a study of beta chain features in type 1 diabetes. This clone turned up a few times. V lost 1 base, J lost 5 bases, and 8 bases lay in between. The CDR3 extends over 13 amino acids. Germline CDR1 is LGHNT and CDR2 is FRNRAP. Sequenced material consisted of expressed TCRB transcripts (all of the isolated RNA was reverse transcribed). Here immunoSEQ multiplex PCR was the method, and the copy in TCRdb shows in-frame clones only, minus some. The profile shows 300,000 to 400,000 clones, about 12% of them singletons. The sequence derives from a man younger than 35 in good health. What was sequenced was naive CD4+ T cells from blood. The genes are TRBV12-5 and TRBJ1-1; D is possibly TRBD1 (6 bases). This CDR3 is CASGLEGGTEAFF. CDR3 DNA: TGTGCTAGTGGTTTGGAGGGGGGGACTGAAGCTTTCTTT.